Following are 32 T cell receptor beta chains from one sample sequenced in a study of shared clonotypes between healthy human individuals. TCRdb's copy holds only in-frame clones and misses some; the assay was immunoSEQ multiplex PCR. Seen here are around 1.5 million clones, about 98% observed once, and the top ten hold 0.4% to 0.45%. The sample comprised naive CD4+ T cells sorted from blood. Subset given: CD45RA+ positively selected. Receptor source: a man younger than 40 in good health.

The rearrangement uses TRBV19 and TRBJ1-1; a weak D match, TRBD1 (6 bases). CDR1 is LNHDA and CDR2 is SQIVND in the germline V gene (reference sequence). There are 15 residues in the CDR3. Trimming removed 4 bases from V and 4 bases from J, with 16 bases in between. CDR3 nucleotide sequence: TGTGCCAGTAGTACGTACAGGGTCTCGGGCACTGAAGCTTTCTTT. Translation gives CASSTYRVSGTEAFF.

The chain couples TRBV6-6 to TRBJ2-7; D is uncertain. The CDR3 is made up of 13 amino acids. Germline V gene lookup returns CDR1 MNHNY and CDR2 SVGAGI (reference sequence). The ends were cut back, 6 bases at V and 2 bases at J, with 11 bases in the middle. The CDR3 reads CASRAGLTYEQYF. DNA of the CDR3: TGTGCCAGCAGAGCCGGGCTTACCTACGAGCAGTACTTC.

This chain links TRBV6-6 with TRBJ1-1; D not resolved. With 4 bases removed from V and 6 bases from J, the gap between germline ends came to 12 bases. CDR3 length: 13 amino acids. Germline loops: CDR1 MNHNY, CDR2 SVGAGI (reference sequence). The DNA for the CDR3 is TGTGCCAGCAGTTGGAAAAGTTCAGCTGAAGCTTTCTTT. Translating gives CASSWKSSAEAFF.

The chain has TRBV5-1 and TRBJ2-1; tentatively, D is TRBD2 (6 bases). Germline assignment: CDR1 SGHRS and CDR2 YFSETQ. The CDR3 contains 14 residues. The V end lost 4 bases, the J end lost 10 bases, and 18 bases lay between the germline ends. This chain's CDR3 is CASSGGGLSWEQFF. CDR3 nucleotides: TGCGCCAGCAGCGGAGGAGGACTATCTTGGGAGCAGTTCTTC.

The J gene is TRBJ2-7, the V gene TRBV15; 7 bases align to TRBD1. Trimming at V came to 0 bases and at J to 0 bases, leaving 2 bases not matched to a gene. Germline V gives CDR1 LNHNV, CDR2 YYDKDF (reference sequence). The CDR3 has 15 amino acids. CDR3 region: CATSREQGSSYEQYF. In DNA, the CDR3 is TGTGCCACCAGCAGAGAACAGGGGAGCTCCTACGAGCAGTACTTC.

The chain joins TRBV5-4 to TRBJ2-3, with D uncertain. The V gene's germline CDR1 is SGHNT and CDR2 YYREEE (reference sequence). The CDR3 is 16 residues long. V dropped 1 base and J dropped 4 bases, with 16 bases sitting between them. This CDR3 is CASSLWQPLFPDTQYF. The DNA of the CDR3 is TGTGCCAGCAGCTTGTGGCAGCCTCTGTTTCCAGATACGCAGTATTTT.

This clone was counted once. This sequence joins TRBV5-1 and TRBJ2-1; 14 bases are shared with TRBD2. CDR1 and CDR2 from the germline V gene are SGHRS and YFSETQ. This CDR3 comprises 21 residues. Trimming took 3 bases from V and 4 from J; bases not matched to a gene: 18. The CDR3, as DNA: TGCGCCAGCAGCTCGATAGGGCTGACTAGCGGGAGGGTCCCTAAGTACAATGAGCAGTTCTTC. It yields the protein CASSSIGLTSGRVPKYNEQFF.

The genes are TRBV5-1 and TRBJ2-1, with TRBD2 identical over 10 bases. CDR1 and CDR2 from the germline V gene are SGHRS and YFSETQ. The J segment lost 6 bases and the V segment lost 4 bases, leaving 7 bases of the junction unmatched. The CDR3 totals 15 residues. CDR3 amino acids: CASSGLPSGSNEQFF. CDR3 sequence (DNA): TGCGCCAGCAGCGGACTGCCTAGCGGGAGCAATGAGCAGTTCTTC.

A single count supports this clone. This chain connects TRBV27 to TRBJ2-5; the match to TRBD1 covers 7 bases. Germline assignment: CDR1 MNHEY and CDR2 SMNVEV (reference sequence). The CDR3 is 13 amino acids. Losses at the gene ends were 5 bases for V and 6 bases for J; bases not matched to a gene: 6. The CDR3 is CASSPRQGKTQYF. CDR3 in DNA: TGTGCCAGCAGTCCGCGACAGGGAAAGACCCAGTACTTC.

For this clone: The junction shows a germline mismatch at one end, possibly a read error. The chain uses TRBV28 and TRBJ1-2, with D uncertain. There are 11 residues in the CDR3. The germline gives CDR1 MDHEN, CDR2 SYDVKM. The CDR3 loop reads CASSLDGIAFF. CDR3 nucleotide sequence: TGTGCCAGCAGTCTTGATGGCATAGCCTTCTTC.

This clone was seen only once. The chain links TRBV7-6 to TRBJ2-1; D gene uncertain. V was clipped by 1 base and J by 9 bases, with 4 bases between them. In germline, CDR1 is SGHVS, CDR2 FNYEAQ. The CDR3 spans 11 residues. The CDR3 DNA sequence: TGTGCCAGCAGCTTAGGCAGTGAGCAGTTCTTC. Its protein is CASSLGSEQFF.

About this clone itself: The identical CDR3 is also encoded by other nucleotide sequences in the sample. V and J are TRBV18 and TRBJ2-7; 7 bases map to TRBD1. V trimming: 3 bases; J trimming: 4 bases; junction bases outside the gene matches: 3. The CDR3 contains 13 residues. Germline lookup yields CDR1 KGHSH and CDR2 LQKENI. CDR3 in DNA: TGTGCCAGCTCACCGCCGACAGGGTACGAGCAGTACTTC. It yields the protein CASSPPTGYEQYF.

The sample holds one count of this clone. CDR3 sequence: CASSPTRSGETQYF. DNA for the CDR3: TGTGCCAGCTCTCCAACACGATCGGGGGAGACCCAGTACTTC. The chain has TRBV18 and TRBJ2-5, with D maybe TRBD2 (5 bases). From germline, CDR1 is KGHSH and CDR2 LQKENI. V lost 6 bases and J 5 bases, leaving 16 bases between the germline ends. The CDR3 runs to 14 residues.

This chain connects TRBV28 to TRBJ2-5; 13 positions agree with TRBD2. The ends lost 7 bases at V and 5 bases at J; junction bases unmatched: 7. The CDR3 is 15 amino acids. CDR1 and CDR2 (germline): MDHEN, SYDVKM. The CDR3: CASTGLAGAVETQYF. The DNA for the CDR3 is TGTGCCAGCACCGGACTAGCGGGAGCAGTGGAGACCCAGTACTTC.

The rearrangement links TRBV7-9 to TRBJ1-1; D remains ambiguous. V lost 3 bases and J lost 1, with 9 bases in between. The CDR3 contains 14 residues. From germline, CDR1 is SEHNR and CDR2 FQNEAQ (reference sequence). CDR3 protein: CASSFVGGNTEAFF. The CDR3 bases are TGTGCCAGCAGCTTCGTCGGCGGGAACACTGAAGCTTTCTTT.

Points on this clone: The same CDR3 can be traced to other DNA sequences in this sample. V gene TRBV7-6 combines with J gene TRBJ2-1; 7 positions agree with TRBD2. V shed 6 bases, J shed 4 bases, and the junction held 6 bases outside the gene matches. The CDR3 consists of 14 residues. Germline CDR1 reads SGHVS; CDR2 reads FNYEAQ. The CDR3 loop reads CASSLASGYNEQFF. For the CDR3, the DNA is TGTGCCAGCAGTTTGGCTAGCGGTTACAATGAGCAGTTCTTC.

This chain uses TRBV7-2 with TRBJ2-3, with TRBD2 as a possible D gene (5 bases). This CDR3 is built from 14 residues. V was pared by 8 bases and J by 3 bases, with 15 bases between. The germline V gene has CDR1 SGHTA and CDR2 FQGNSA. The CDR3 DNA follows: TGTGCCAGCGGCGTGCGGGTACGGACAGATACGCAGTATTTT. It yields the protein CASGVRVRTDTQYF.

The V call is TRBV29-1, the J call TRBJ1-1, with 7 bases that match TRBD1. The CDR3 extends over 15 amino acids. The V gene end was trimmed by 5 bases and the J gene end by 0 bases; junction bases not matched to a gene: 9. Germline CDR1 is SQVTM and CDR2 is ANQGSEA. The CDR3 nucleotides read TGCAGCGTTAAAACTTGGACAGGCGTGAACACTGAAGCTTTCTTT. Its protein is CSVKTWTGVNTEAFF.

The chain carries TRBV19 and TRBJ2-1; 7 bases map to TRBD2. This CDR3 spans 15 amino acids. From germline, CDR1 is LNHDA and CDR2 SQIVND (reference sequence). J was trimmed by 0 bases and V by 7 bases; bases with no gene match: 6. Written as DNA, the CDR3 is TGTGCCAGTACTAGGCGGGGGAGCTCCTACAATGAGCAGTTCTTC. The encoded protein is CASTRRGSSYNEQFF.

V is TRBV28 and J is TRBJ1-2; 7 bases agree with TRBD1. This CDR3 has 13 residues. Trimming at V came to 5 bases and at J to 7 bases, leaving 7 bases not matched to a gene. The germline V gene has CDR1 MDHEN and CDR2 SYDVKM. Here the CDR3 reads CASSPDRVFGYTF. The CDR3 DNA reads TGTGCCAGCAGTCCCGACAGGGTGTTTGGCTACACCTTC.

The V call is TRBV28, the J call TRBJ2-7, with TRBD1 matching 7 bases. The CDR3 has 14 residues. V dropped 7 bases and J dropped 2; count of bases not matched to a gene: 8. From germline, CDR1 is MDHEN and CDR2 SYDVKM. Here the CDR3 DNA reads TGTGCCAGCACCCGGAGAGGGACAGCCTACGAGCAGTACTTC. Its translation is CASTRRGTAYEQYF.

This sequence joins TRBV4-3 and TRBJ2-5; TRBD2 aligns across 11 bases. Trimming cost V 4 bases and J 2 bases; bases outside gene matches: 9. The CDR3 has 17 amino acids. CDR1 LGHNA and CDR2 YSLEER come from the germline V gene. Here the CDR3 DNA reads TGCGCCAGCAGCCCCTTTACTAGCGGGAGTTATCAAGAGACCCAGTACTTC. This codes for CASSPFTSGSYQETQYF.

The chain uses TRBV14 and TRBJ2-1, with 9 bases fitting TRBD2. The CDR3 covers 17 residues. CDR1 is SGHDN and CDR2 is FVKESK in the germline V gene. The V and J ends lost 0 bases and 4 bases, in that order; junction bases with no gene match: 7. The CDR3 region has the DNA TGTGCCAGCAGCCAAGACCTAGCGGGGCCAATTTACAATGAGCAGTTCTTC. Its translation is CASSQDLAGPIYNEQFF.

To note about this clone: Other DNA sequences in the same sample also yield this CDR3. The V call is TRBV20-1, the J call TRBJ2-3; no clear D. This CDR3 region has 11 residues. Germline CDR1 and CDR2: DFQATT and SNEGSKA (reference sequence). V was shortened by 3 bases and J by 3 bases, with 4 bases between the two germline ends. This CDR3 reads CSARATDTQYF. The CDR3 coding sequence is TGCAGTGCTAGGGCAACAGATACGCAGTATTTT.

The chain links TRBV7-6 to TRBJ2-1, with 12 bases aligning to TRBD2. Germline loops: CDR1 SGHVS, CDR2 FNYEAQ. This CDR3 comprises 19 residues. With V trimmed by 0 bases and J by 6 bases, 12 bases remained unmatched. The chain's CDR3 is CASSLAPISTSGRGNEQFF. CDR3 in DNA: TGTGCCAGCAGCTTAGCCCCAATATCGACTAGCGGGAGAGGCAATGAGCAGTTCTTC.

The chain uses TRBV5-1 and TRBJ2-1; 11 bases fit TRBD2. Germline CDR1 SGHRS, CDR2 YFSETQ. CDR3 length: 13 residues. V shed 7 bases, J shed 9 bases, and the junction held 6 bases outside the gene matches. The CDR3 region has the DNA TGCGCCAGCCGACTAGCGGGAATAGGTGAGCAGTTCTTC. Its translation is CASRLAGIGEQFF.

This chain uses TRBV5-1 with TRBJ1-2, with D possibly being TRBD1 (6 bases). The CDR3 is 17 residues long. The germline V gene has CDR1 SGHRS and CDR2 YFSETQ. V was shortened by 0 bases and J by 1 base, with 16 bases between the two germline ends. CDR3 DNA sequence: TGCGCCAGCAGCTTGGATTCGGTAGGGGGGAGTAACTATGGCTACACCTTC. Encoded protein: CASSLDSVGGSNYGYTF. The variable domain in full, with the rest retrieved from reference TRBV5-1 and TRBJ1-2, is KAGVTQTPRYLIKTRGQQVTLSCSPISGHRSVSWYQQTPGQGLQFLFEYFSETQRNKGNFPGRFSGRQFSNSRSEMNVSTLELGDSALYLCASSLDSVGGSNYGYTFGSGTRLTVV.

V gene TRBV5-6 combines with J gene TRBJ2-7; D is possibly TRBD1 or TRBD2 (6 bases each). Germline V gives CDR1 SGHDT, CDR2 YYEEEE. This CDR3 is 15 amino acids long. Between the trimmed V and J ends, which lost 3 bases and 0 bases, there was a span of 13 bases. The CDR3 loop reads CASSSRGGFSYEQYF. The CDR3 DNA reads TGTGCCAGCAGCTCAAGAGGGGGGTTCTCCTACGAGCAGTACTTC.

V is TRBV5-4 and J is TRBJ2-7, with 10 nucleotides matching TRBD2. With 3 bases clipped from V and 5 bases from J, the junction kept 11 bases outside the gene matches. The CDR3 runs 16 residues. CDR1 is SGHNT, CDR2 YYREEE, per germline (reference sequence). The CDR3 nucleotides are TGTGCCAGCAGCTGGGAAGTGGCTAGCGGGAGTAACGAGCAGTACTTC. Amino acids: CASSWEVASGSNEQYF.

V is TRBV5-1 and J is TRBJ2-1; D is uncertain. V dropped 4 bases and J dropped 4 bases, with 3 bases sitting between them. This CDR3 comprises 11 residues. Per germline, CDR1 SGHRS and CDR2 YFSETQ. This CDR3 reads CASSAYNEQFF. In nucleotides, the CDR3 is TGCGCCAGCAGCGCTTACAATGAGCAGTTCTTC.

The rearrangement joins TRBV28 to TRBJ1-1; 7 nucleotides match TRBD1. The CDR3 covers 17 residues. Unmatched junction bases numbered 7, after V lost 0 bases and J lost 0 bases. Per germline, CDR1 MDHEN and CDR2 SYDVKM. CDR3 coding DNA: TGTGCCAGCAGTTTATGGGGAGCAGGGGGTATGAACACTGAAGCTTTCTTT. It is translated as CASSLWGAGGMNTEAFF.

The rearrangement joins TRBV5-1 to TRBJ2-3, with 10 bases fitting TRBD1. V lost 2 bases and J lost 3; bases outside the gene matches: 3. The CDR3 loop spans 15 amino acids. CDR1 is SGHRS and CDR2 is YFSETQ in the germline V gene. The CDR3 DNA is TGCGCCAGCAGCTTATGGACAGGGGGAACAGATACGCAGTATTTT. It encodes CASSLWTGGTDTQYF.